These T cell receptor beta chains were read from a single sample in a study of cytomegalovirus exposure and HLA in healthy donors. Some clones are missing from TCRdb's copy, which holds only in-frame ones; the method was immunoSEQ multiplex PCR. The table shows roughly 110,000 clones, with about 60% occurring only once. Sample: PBMCs. Receptors were obtained from a woman aged 25 to 39 in good health and CMV-seronegative. CDR3s include the opening cysteine and the closing phenylalanine or tryptophan. Each record gives: clone size, D gene, V gene, J gene, CDR3 DNA, CDR3 protein. D genes are given only for firm matches. Some rows have no size entry. The others give once, few or many, or a class for an expanded clone.

clone size: -
D gene: -
V gene: TRBV7-9
J gene: TRBJ2-3
CDR3 DNA: TGTGCCAGCAGCTTAGCCCGTGCAGATACGCAGTATTTT
CDR3 protein: CASSLARADTQYF

clone size: -
D gene: -
V gene: TRBV28
J gene: TRBJ2-1
CDR3 DNA: TGTGCCAGCAGTTTACAGCAGGGACTGAATGAGCAGTTCTTC
CDR3 protein: CASSLQQGLNEQFF

clone size: few
D gene: TRBD1
V gene: TRBV5-6
J gene: TRBJ1-1
CDR3 DNA: TGTGCCAGCAGCCACCGGGACAGGGGGAAAGAAGCTTTCTTT
CDR3 protein: CASSHRDRGKEAFF

clone size: -
D gene: -
V gene: TRBV28
J gene: TRBJ1-4
CDR3 DNA: TGTGCCAGCAGTTTATTAACAGGGAATAGTGGAAAACTGTTTTTT
CDR3 protein: CASSLLTGNSGKLFF

clone size: few
D gene: TRBD1
V gene: TRBV19
J gene: TRBJ1-2
CDR3 DNA: TGTGCCAGTAGTATCGCTTGGGAATGGTACAGGGGCCAGGACTATGGCTACACCTTC
CDR3 protein: CASSIAWEWYRGQDYGYTF

clone size: -
D gene: -
V gene: TRBV4-2
J gene: TRBJ1-1
CDR3 DNA: TGTGCCAGCAGCCAAGATTCCGTAAGCATGAACACTGAAGCTTTCTTT
CDR3 protein: CASSQDSVSMNTEAFF

clone size: -
D gene: -
V gene: TRBV20-1
J gene: TRBJ2-1
CDR3 DNA: TGCAGTGCTAGGGAGTACAATGAGCAGTTCTTC
CDR3 protein: CSAREYNEQFF

clone size: -
D gene: TRBD2
V gene: TRBV5-1
J gene: TRBJ2-7
CDR3 DNA: TGCGCCAGCAGCTTGGGACTAGCGGGAGGAAGCTCCTACGAGCAGTACTTC
CDR3 protein: CASSLGLAGGSSYEQYF

clone size: few
D gene: TRBD2
V gene: TRBV9
J gene: TRBJ2-3
CDR3 DNA: TGTGCCAGCAGCGTAGGTAGCGGGAGAGGTACAGATACGCAGTATTTT
CDR3 protein: CASSVGSGRGTDTQYF

clone size: -
D gene: TRBD1
V gene: TRBV5-1
J gene: TRBJ2-5
CDR3 DNA: TGCGCCAGCAGCGGAACCGGGACAGGGCAAGAGACCCAGTACTTC
CDR3 protein: CASSGTGTGQETQYF

clone size: -
D gene: -
V gene: TRBV6-1
J gene: TRBJ1-3
CDR3 DNA: TGTGCCAGCAGTGGAGGGATGGTCTCTGGAAACACCATATATTTT
CDR3 protein: CASSGGMVSGNTIYF

clone size: -
D gene: -
V gene: TRBV28
J gene: TRBJ2-7
CDR3 DNA: TGTGCCAGCAGCCTCGGTGCCTCTTACGAGCAGTACTTC
CDR3 protein: CASSLGASYEQYF

clone size: -
D gene: TRBD1
V gene: TRBV7-7
J gene: TRBJ2-7
CDR3 DNA: TGTGCTAGCAGCCCCCGGACAGGCGAGCAGTACTTC
CDR3 protein: CASSPRTGEQYF

clone size: -
D gene: TRBD2
V gene: TRBV7-9
J gene: TRBJ2-5
CDR3 DNA: TGTGCCAGCAGCTTAGTGCACTGGACTAGCGGGAGTGGAGAGACCCAGTACTTC
CDR3 protein: CASSLVHWTSGSGETQYF

clone size: -
D gene: TRBD2
V gene: TRBV7-8
J gene: TRBJ2-7
CDR3 DNA: TGTGCCAGCAGCCTCGAGCCCGGGACTATCCGAAGCGAGCAGTACTTC
CDR3 protein: CASSLEPGTIRSEQYF

clone size: -
D gene: TRBD1
V gene: TRBV28
J gene: TRBJ2-7
CDR3 DNA: TGTGCCAGCAGTGGGACAGGGACCGAGCAGTACTTC
CDR3 protein: CASSGTGTEQYF

clone size: -
D gene: TRBD1
V gene: TRBV30
J gene: TRBJ2-4
CDR3 DNA: TGTGCCTGGAGTACGGGACAGGGGATAGCCAAAAACATTCAGTACTTC
CDR3 protein: CAWSTGQGIAKNIQYF

clone size: -
D gene: TRBD2
V gene: TRBV14
J gene: TRBJ2-5
CDR3 DNA: TGTGCCAGCAGCCCCAGGAGGCTAGCGGAAGCGGGGACCCAGTACTTC
CDR3 protein: CASSPRRLAEAGTQYF

clone size: few
D gene: TRBD2
V gene: TRBV7-2
J gene: TRBJ2-1
CDR3 DNA: TGTGCCAGCAGTTCCGGGACTAGCGTATACAATGAGCAGTTCTTC
CDR3 protein: CASSSGTSVYNEQFF

clone size: -
D gene: TRBD2
V gene: TRBV9
J gene: TRBJ2-2
CDR3 DNA: TGTGCCAGCAGCGTAGGACTAGCGGGAGTTGCGGGCGGGGAGCTGTTTTTT
CDR3 protein: CASSVGLAGVAGGELFF

clone size: once
D gene: TRBD2
V gene: TRBV18
J gene: TRBJ2-5
CDR3 DNA: TGTGCCAGCTCACTAGGTGGGAGGGCAATGGAGACCCAGTACTTC
CDR3 protein: CASSLGGRAMETQYF

clone size: -
D gene: -
V gene: TRBV7-8
J gene: TRBJ2-1
CDR3 DNA: TGTGCCAGCAGCTTATTGAGGAGGGCTGAGCAGTTCTTC
CDR3 protein: CASSLLRRAEQFF

clone size: few
D gene: -
V gene: TRBV29-1
J gene: TRBJ1-1
CDR3 DNA: TGCAGCGTTAGTCTGACTCAGAACACTGAAGCTTTCTTT
CDR3 protein: CSVSLTQNTEAFF

clone size: -
D gene: -
V gene: TRBV28
J gene: TRBJ2-5
CDR3 DNA: TGTGCCAGCAGGTCGACCGGACTTTATGGGACCCAGTACTTC
CDR3 protein: CASRSTGLYGTQYF

clone size: few
D gene: TRBD2
V gene: TRBV30
J gene: TRBJ2-7
CDR3 DNA: TGTGCCAGGATGGATAGCGGGAGAACTGACGAGCAGTACTTC
CDR3 protein: CARMDSGRTDEQYF

clone size: -
D gene: -
V gene: TRBV2
J gene: TRBJ2-5
CDR3 DNA: TGTGCCAGCAGTCGGGGGACCCAAGAGACCCAGTACTTC
CDR3 protein: CASSRGTQETQYF

clone size: -
D gene: TRBD2
V gene: TRBV4-1
J gene: TRBJ2-1
CDR3 DNA: TGCGCCAGCAGCCACAAGACTAGCGGGACCTACAATGAGCAGTTCTTC
CDR3 protein: CASSHKTSGTYNEQFF

clone size: -
D gene: TRBD2
V gene: TRBV6-1
J gene: TRBJ2-1
CDR3 DNA: TGTGCCAGCAGTGAATGGGGGGGCTCTAGCGGGAGTGGGTTTAATGAGCAGTTCTTC
CDR3 protein: CASSEWGGSSGSGFNEQFF

clone size: few
D gene: TRBD2
V gene: TRBV7-2
J gene: TRBJ2-1
CDR3 DNA: TGTGCCAGCAGCTTAGAGGGGACTACCTTCTACAATGAGCAGTTCTTC
CDR3 protein: CASSLEGTTFYNEQFF

clone size: -
D gene: TRBD2
V gene: TRBV4-1
J gene: TRBJ2-1
CDR3 DNA: TGCGCCAGCAGGCTAACTAGCGGACAAAGCTCCTACAATGAGCAGTTCTTC
CDR3 protein: CASRLTSGQSSYNEQFF

clone size: -
D gene: -
V gene: TRBV6-5
J gene: TRBJ1-1
CDR3 DNA: TGTGCCAGCAGAGAAACAGGGCTGAACACTGAAGCTTTCTTT
CDR3 protein: CASRETGLNTEAFF

clone size: -
D gene: TRBD1
V gene: TRBV19
J gene: TRBJ1-5
CDR3 DNA: TGTGCTTTCTGTTGCTCCGACAGGGGAGGTTGGCAGCCCCAGCATTTT
CDR3 protein: CAFCCSDRGGWQPQHF

clone size: -
D gene: -
V gene: TRBV15
J gene: TRBJ2-4
CDR3 DNA: TGTGCCACCGACGCTTCCGGGACAAAAAACATTCAGTACTTC
CDR3 protein: CATDASGTKNIQYF

clone size: -
D gene: -
V gene: TRBV30
J gene: TRBJ1-5
CDR3 DNA: TGTGCCTGGAAGATCCAGGGAACTGCTCTCCAGCATTTT
CDR3 protein: CAWKIQGTALQHF

clone size: -
D gene: -
V gene: TRBV7-2
J gene: TRBJ2-7
CDR3 DNA: TGTGCCAGCAGCTTAGATGCGACACCCTACGAGCAGTACTTC
CDR3 protein: CASSLDATPYEQYF

clone size: -
D gene: TRBD2
V gene: TRBV4-1
J gene: TRBJ2-5
CDR3 DNA: TGCGCCAGCAGCCGCCTAGCGGGAGGGTTAGAGACCCAGTACTTC
CDR3 protein: CASSRLAGGLETQYF

clone size: few
D gene: -
V gene: TRBV4-1
J gene: TRBJ1-4
CDR3 DNA: TGCGCCAGCAGCCAAGCCCCCAGAGGACATGCAACTAATGAAAAACTGTTTTTT
CDR3 protein: CASSQAPRGHATNEKLFF

clone size: -
D gene: TRBD1
V gene: TRBV9
J gene: TRBJ1-6
CDR3 DNA: TGTGCCAGCAGCGAACACCTCCGACAGGGAAGAAATTCACCCCTCCACTTT
CDR3 protein: CASSEHLRQGRNSPLHF

clone size: few
D gene: -
V gene: TRBV7-9
J gene: TRBJ1-2
CDR3 DNA: TGTGCCAGCAGCTCGGGGGGATCAAATGGCTACACCTTC
CDR3 protein: CASSSGGSNGYTF

clone size: -
D gene: -
V gene: TRBV27
J gene: TRBJ1-2
CDR3 DNA: TGTGCCAGCAGCTTCTGGGGGCCGGAGTATGGCTACACCTTC
CDR3 protein: CASSFWGPEYGYTF

clone size: -
D gene: -
V gene: TRBV7-9
J gene: TRBJ1-6
CDR3 DNA: TGTTCCAGCAGCTTAGGGAGTTCACCCCTCCACTTT
CDR3 protein: CSSSLGSSPLHF

clone size: -
D gene: TRBD2
V gene: TRBV7-9
J gene: TRBJ2-1
CDR3 DNA: TGTGCCAGCAGCCTGCTAGCGGGAGGGGGGGATGAGCAGTTCTTC
CDR3 protein: CASSLLAGGGDEQFF

clone size: -
D gene: -
V gene: TRBV6-5
J gene: TRBJ1-5
CDR3 DNA: TGTGCCAGCAGTGGGGGGTACGGCAATCAGCCCCAGCATTTT
CDR3 protein: CASSGGYGNQPQHF